The sample holds many counts of the clone carrying this T cell receptor beta chain. In TCRdb, the 5' RACE reads were re-called with MiXCR into one record per CDR3 protein. The sample lists a few hundred thousand distinct CDR3 sequences; roughly 21% were seen once. The sample belongs to a study of T-cell memory formation after mild COVID-19. Input material: PBMCs or a T cell subset sorted from them (not recorded which). The sequence was collected from an adult woman who had mild COVID-19 (a few samples of this study predate the infection). Cell type and time point are not known.

CDR3 bases: TGTGCCAGCAGTTACCGGGAGCCACCTTTGACAGATACGCAGTATTTT. Protein product: CASSYREPPLTDTQYF. The chain joins TRBV6-5 to TRBJ2-3; TRBD2 might be the D (6 bases). Trimming took off 2 bases at V and 3 bases at J, with 15 bases between the two ends. This CDR3 is built from 16 residues. Germline V gene data show CDR1 as MNHEY and CDR2 as SVGAGI.